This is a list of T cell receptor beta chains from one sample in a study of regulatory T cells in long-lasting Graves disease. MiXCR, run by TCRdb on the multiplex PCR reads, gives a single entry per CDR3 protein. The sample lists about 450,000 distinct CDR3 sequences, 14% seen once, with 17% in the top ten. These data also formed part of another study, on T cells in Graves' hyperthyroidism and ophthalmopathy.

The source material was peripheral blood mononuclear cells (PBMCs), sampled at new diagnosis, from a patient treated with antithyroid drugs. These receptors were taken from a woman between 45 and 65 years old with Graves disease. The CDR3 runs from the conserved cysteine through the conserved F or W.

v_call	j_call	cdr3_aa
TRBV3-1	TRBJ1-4	CASSQLVVATNEKLFF
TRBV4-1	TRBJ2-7	CASSPPPSLGGTSYEQYF
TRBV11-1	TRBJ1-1	CASSQERAGNTEAFF
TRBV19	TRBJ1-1	CASLSPSGLNTEAFF
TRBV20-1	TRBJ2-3	CSARDYTSGSALDTQYF
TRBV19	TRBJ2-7	CASSIASSTYEQYF
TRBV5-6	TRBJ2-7	CASSLGTGTGVLFYEQYF
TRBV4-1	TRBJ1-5	CASSHSITGGNLNQPQHF
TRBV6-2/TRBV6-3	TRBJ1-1	CASIQGTERTEAFF
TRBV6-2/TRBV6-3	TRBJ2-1	CASSEEGGGDEQFF
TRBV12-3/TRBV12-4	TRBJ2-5	CASSLHRAETQYF
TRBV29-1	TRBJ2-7	CSVQSRGTNEQYF
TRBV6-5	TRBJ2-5	CASSYQSPGGAQYF
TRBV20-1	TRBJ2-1	CSAIDGGSSTDTQCF
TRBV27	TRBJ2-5	CASSTPGQGLETQYF
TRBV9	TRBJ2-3	CASSGGGAYSDTQYF
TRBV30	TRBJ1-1	CAWTQSTEAFF
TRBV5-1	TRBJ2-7	CASSNQVYEQYF
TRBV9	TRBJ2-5	CASSSEAGVKETQYF
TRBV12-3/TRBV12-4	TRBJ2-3	CASSLRTSGTDTQYF
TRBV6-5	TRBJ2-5	CASSYSWESGETQYF
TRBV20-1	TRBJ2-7	CSAPQPGQKSYEQYF
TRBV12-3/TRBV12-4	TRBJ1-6	CASSVATGSSYNSPLHF
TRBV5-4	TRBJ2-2	CASSGRPGTRTRTGELFF
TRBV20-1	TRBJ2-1	CSARDHPGGPLF
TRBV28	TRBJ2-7	CASTVPGQGSYEQYF
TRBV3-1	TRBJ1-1	CASSQDQGSAFF
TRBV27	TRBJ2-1	CASRPLGSSYNERFF
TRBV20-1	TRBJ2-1	CSARVPSGRRLHSYNEQFF
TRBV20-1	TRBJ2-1	CSARPLNRGQSSYNEQFF
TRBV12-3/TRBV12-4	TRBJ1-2	CASSFGQGRTYGYTF
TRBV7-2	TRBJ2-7	CASSLSGAGEQYF
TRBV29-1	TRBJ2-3	CSVVRLAGGPSTDTQYF
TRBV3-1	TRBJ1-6	CASSQAGQGGFSPLHF
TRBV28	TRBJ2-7	CASRTGYYEQYF
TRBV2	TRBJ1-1	CASSVNLNTEAFF
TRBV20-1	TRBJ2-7	CSARVPSLGISYEQYF